This T cell receptor beta chain was obtained from a study of Ad26.COV2.S vaccination and SARS-CoV-2 variants. Whole-study context: By the intramuscular route, Ad26.COV2.S was given once, or twice 56 days apart. Study-wide results and caveats: Comparability of non-spike TCR breadth was observed across vaccine and placebo recipients. People given the vaccine had a wider spike-specific TCR breadth than placebo recipients did.

V was pared by 1 base and J by 2 bases, with 3 bases of the junction left unmatched. The germline CDR1 and CDR2 sequences are MDHEN and SYDVKM. CDR3 size: 15 residues. Treatment indicated: roughly 18 received Ad26.COV2.S at low or high dose, single or two shots; 5 received placebo; per-sample allocation not given. The study sampled participants on day 63 after the first vaccine or placebo injection. Donation was by an adult aged 18-55 years who was in Boston. Repertoires were generated with immunoSEQ multiplex PCR, while TCRdb's copy carries only in-frame clones and drops some. The data hold 350,000 to 500,000 clones, with roughly 87% observed a single time. Comment on this clone: Its antigen remains unidentified.

This clonotype originated in a person aged 18-65 years who received the Ad26.COV2.S COVID-19 vaccine or a placebo. The sample consisted of peripheral blood, taken in a trial of Ad26.COV2.S vaccine versus placebo. The chain recombines TRBV28 with TRBJ2-3; 7 bases agree with TRBD2. The CDR3 region is CASSLSSGTTDTQYF. The DNA of the CDR3 is TGTGCCAGCAGTTTATCCAGCGGGACCACAGATACGCAGTATTTT.